The present T cell receptor beta chain was sequenced within a study of CD8+ T cells in alopecia areata. As for the study in general: It was oral tofacitinib, at 5 to 10 mg twice daily, that treated patients received.

In germline, CDR1 is SGHTA, CDR2 FQGNSA. This CDR3 comprises 11 residues. Trimming removed 8 bases from V and 3 bases from J, with 8 bases in between. cDNA serving as the sequencing template came from extracted, reverse transcribed RNA. Using immunoSEQ multiplex PCR, the repertoire was profiled, and TCRdb retains in-frame clones only, with some absent. Among under 350,000 clones, nearly 60% were seen once, and the ten largest hold roughly 1.8%. The study's findings and limits: Against the mouse data, patients shared TCRs less clearly, possibly for HLA reasons. Numerous clones, expanded in lesions, remained in scalp and blood during tofacitinib.

A word on this clone: The antigen is unknown.

The treatment denotes: oral pan-JAK inhibitor, 5-10 mg twice daily. Alopecia areata patients gave lesional scalp punch biopsies and peripheral blood samples. Sample: CD4+ T cells sorted from blood, taken at week 24, from a patient treated with tofacitinib. The receptor was derived from a human donor with alopecia areata. The chain joins TRBV7-2 to TRBJ2-7, with no clear D. Here the CDR3 reads CASAHRYEQYF. For the CDR3, the DNA is TGTGCCAGCGCGCACCGCTACGAGCAGTACTTC.